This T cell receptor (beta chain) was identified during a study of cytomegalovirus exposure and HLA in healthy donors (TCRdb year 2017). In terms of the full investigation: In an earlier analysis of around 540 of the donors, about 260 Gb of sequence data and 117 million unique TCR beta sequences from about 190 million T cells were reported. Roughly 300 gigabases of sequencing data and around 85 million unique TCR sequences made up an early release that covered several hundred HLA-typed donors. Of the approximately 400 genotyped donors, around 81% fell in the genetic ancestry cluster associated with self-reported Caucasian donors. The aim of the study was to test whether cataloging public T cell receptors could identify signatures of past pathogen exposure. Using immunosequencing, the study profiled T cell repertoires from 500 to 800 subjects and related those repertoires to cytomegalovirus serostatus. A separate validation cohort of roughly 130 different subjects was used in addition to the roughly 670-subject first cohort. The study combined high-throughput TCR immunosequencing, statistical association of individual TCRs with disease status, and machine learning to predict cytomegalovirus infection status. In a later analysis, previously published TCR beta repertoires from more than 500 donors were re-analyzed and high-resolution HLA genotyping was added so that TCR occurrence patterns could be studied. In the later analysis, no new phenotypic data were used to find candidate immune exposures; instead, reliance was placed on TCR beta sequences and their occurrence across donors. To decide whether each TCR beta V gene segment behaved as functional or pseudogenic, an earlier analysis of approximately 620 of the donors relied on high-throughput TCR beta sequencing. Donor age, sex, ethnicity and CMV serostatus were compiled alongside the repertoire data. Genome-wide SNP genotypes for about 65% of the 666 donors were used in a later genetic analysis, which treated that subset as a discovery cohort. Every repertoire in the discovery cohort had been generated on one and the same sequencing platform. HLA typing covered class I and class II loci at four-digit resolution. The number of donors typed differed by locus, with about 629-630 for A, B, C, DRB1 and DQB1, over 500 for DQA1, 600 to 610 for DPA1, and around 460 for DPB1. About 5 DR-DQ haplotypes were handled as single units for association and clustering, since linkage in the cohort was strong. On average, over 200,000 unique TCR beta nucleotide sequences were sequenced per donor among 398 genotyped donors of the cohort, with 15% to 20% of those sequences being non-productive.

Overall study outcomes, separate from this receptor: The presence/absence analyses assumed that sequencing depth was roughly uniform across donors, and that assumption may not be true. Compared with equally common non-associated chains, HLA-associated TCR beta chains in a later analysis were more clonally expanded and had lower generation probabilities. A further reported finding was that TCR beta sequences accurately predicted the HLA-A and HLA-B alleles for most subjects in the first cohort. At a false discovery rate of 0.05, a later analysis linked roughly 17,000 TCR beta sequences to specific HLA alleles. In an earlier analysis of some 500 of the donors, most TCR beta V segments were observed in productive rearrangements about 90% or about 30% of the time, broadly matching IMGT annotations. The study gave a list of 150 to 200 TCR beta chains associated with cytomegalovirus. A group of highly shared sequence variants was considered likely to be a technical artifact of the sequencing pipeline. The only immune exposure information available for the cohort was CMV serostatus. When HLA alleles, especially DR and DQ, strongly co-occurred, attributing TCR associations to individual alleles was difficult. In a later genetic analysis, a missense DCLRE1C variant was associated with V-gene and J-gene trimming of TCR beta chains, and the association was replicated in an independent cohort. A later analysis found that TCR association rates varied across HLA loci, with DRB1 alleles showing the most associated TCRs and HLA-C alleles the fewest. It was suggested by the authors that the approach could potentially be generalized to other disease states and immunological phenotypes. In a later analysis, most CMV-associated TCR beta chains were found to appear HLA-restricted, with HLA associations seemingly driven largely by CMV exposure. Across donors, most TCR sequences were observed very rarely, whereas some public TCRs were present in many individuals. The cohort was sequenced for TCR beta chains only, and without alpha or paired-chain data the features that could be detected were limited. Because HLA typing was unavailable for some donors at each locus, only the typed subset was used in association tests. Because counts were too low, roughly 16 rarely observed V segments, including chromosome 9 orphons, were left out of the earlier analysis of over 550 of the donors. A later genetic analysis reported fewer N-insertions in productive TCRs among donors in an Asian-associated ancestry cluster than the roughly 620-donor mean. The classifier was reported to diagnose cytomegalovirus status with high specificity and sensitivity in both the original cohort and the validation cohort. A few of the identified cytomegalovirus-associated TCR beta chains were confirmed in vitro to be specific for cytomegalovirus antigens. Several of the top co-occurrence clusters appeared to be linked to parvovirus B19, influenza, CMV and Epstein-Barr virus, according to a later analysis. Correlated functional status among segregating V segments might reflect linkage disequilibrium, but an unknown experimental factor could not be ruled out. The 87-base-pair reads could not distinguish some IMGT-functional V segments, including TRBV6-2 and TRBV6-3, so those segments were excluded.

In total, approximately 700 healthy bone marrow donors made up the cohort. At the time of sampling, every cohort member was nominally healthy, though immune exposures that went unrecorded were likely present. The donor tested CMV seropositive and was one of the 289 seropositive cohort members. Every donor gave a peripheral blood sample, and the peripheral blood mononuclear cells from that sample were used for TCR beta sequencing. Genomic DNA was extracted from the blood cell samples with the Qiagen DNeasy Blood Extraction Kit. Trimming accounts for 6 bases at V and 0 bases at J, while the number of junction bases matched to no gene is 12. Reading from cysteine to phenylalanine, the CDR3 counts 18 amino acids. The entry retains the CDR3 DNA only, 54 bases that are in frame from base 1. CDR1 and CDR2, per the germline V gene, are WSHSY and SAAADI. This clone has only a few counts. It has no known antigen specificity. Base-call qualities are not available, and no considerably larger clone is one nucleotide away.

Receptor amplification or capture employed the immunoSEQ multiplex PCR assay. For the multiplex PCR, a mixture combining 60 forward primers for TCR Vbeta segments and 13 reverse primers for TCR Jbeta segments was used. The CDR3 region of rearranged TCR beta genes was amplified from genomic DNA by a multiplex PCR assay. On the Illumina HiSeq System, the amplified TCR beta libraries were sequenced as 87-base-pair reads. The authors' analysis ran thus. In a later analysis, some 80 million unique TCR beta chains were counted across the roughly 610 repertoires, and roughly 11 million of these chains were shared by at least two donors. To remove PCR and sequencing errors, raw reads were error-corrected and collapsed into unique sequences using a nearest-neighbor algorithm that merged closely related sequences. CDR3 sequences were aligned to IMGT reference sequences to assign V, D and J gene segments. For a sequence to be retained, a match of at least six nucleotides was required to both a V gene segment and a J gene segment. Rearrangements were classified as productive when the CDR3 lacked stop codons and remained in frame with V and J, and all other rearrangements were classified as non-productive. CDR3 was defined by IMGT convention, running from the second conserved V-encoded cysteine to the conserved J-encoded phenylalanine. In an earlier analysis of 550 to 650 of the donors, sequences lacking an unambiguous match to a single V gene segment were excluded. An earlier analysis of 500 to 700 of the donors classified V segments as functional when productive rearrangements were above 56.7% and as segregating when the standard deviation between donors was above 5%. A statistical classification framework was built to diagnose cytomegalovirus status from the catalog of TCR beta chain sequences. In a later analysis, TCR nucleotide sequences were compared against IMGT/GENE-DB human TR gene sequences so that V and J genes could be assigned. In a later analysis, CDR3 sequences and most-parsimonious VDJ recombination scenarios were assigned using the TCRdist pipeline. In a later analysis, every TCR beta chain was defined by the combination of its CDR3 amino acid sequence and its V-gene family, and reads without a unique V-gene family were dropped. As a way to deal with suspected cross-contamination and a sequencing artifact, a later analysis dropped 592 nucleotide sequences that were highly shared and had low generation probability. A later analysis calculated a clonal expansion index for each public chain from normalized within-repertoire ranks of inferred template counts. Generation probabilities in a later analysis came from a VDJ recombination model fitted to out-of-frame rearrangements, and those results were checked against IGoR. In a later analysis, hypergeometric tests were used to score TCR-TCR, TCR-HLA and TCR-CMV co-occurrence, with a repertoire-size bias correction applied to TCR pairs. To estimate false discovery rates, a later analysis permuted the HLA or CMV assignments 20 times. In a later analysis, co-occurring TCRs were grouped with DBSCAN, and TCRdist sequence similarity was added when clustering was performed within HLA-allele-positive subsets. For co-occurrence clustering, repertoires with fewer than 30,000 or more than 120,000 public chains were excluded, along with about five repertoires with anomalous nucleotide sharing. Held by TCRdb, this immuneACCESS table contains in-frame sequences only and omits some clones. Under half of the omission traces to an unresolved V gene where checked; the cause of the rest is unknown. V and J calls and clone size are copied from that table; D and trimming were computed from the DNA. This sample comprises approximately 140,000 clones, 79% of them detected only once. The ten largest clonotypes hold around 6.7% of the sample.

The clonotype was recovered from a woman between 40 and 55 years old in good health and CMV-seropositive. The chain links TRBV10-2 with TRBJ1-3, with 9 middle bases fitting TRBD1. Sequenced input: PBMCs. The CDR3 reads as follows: CASRPGTGSTSSGNTIYF. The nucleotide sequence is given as TGCGCCAGCAGGCCTGGGACAGGGTCTACTAGCTCTGGAAACACCATATATTTT.